This T cell receptor (beta chain) was obtained from a study of blood T cell repertoires in COVID-19. From germline, CDR1 is GTSNPN and CDR2 SVGIG (reference sequence). This CDR3 comprises 15 residues. The V end was cut by 3 bases, the J end by 1 base, with 13 bases between. The assay was immunoSEQ multiplex PCR, and TCRdb's table has in-frame clones only and misses some. This table has 270,000 or so clones, less than 85% appearing once. The specimen was peripheral blood. The source of this sequence is a woman between 18 and 30 years old with acute or convalescent COVID-19. The V gene is TRBV30, the J gene TRBJ2-4; D gene unclear. The CDR3 reads CAWRHPTTAKNIQYF. The CDR3 bases are TGTGCCTGGAGACACCCCACCACGGCCAAAAACATTCAGTACTTC.